This T cell receptor beta chain was recorded in a study of cytomegalovirus exposure and HLA in healthy donors. PCR amplification relied on 60 Vbeta primers (plus 13 Jbeta primers). Clones were read by immunoSEQ multiplex PCR, and TCRdb kept only the in-frame ones, dropping some. The data hold some 110,000 clones, with 15% observed a single time. This CDR3 has 17 amino acids. J was trimmed by 5 bases and V by 1 base; bases with no gene match: 8. Germline V gene sequence: CDR1 MGHRA, CDR2 YSYEKL. J is TRBJ2-5 and V is TRBV4-1; 12 bases line up with TRBD1. Specimen: PBMCs. The receptor's source is a female donor in good health and CMV-seronegative. In DNA form, the CDR3 reads TGCGCCAGCAGCCAAGGAGGGGACAGGGGGCGTCGGGAGACCCAGTACTTC. This codes for CASSQGGDRGRRETQYF.